The 9 T cell receptor beta chains reported below all come from one sample, sequenced in a study of early T cells in non-severe SARS-CoV-2 infection. A single record per CDR3 protein comes from TCRdb applying MiXCR to the 5' RACE reads. The sample records approximately 73,000 distinct CDR3 sequences, roughly 10% being singletons. The sequencing sample was made of whole blood. The receptor set was obtained from an adult who was a healthcare worker with PCR-confirmed SARS-CoV-2 infection or an uninfected control (not recorded which).

This clonotype was detected many times. This chain joins TRBV5-4 and TRBJ2-5; D not certain. This CDR3 contains 13 residues. The ends were cut back, 0 bases at V and 5 bases at J, with 8 bases in the middle. Germline values: CDR1 SGHNT, CDR2 YYREEE (reference sequence). The CDR3 DNA sequence: TGTGCCAGCAGCTTGGGGTCCTCCGAGACCCAGTACTTC. Translated: CASSLGSSETQYF. The full variable domain, completed using reference TRBV5-4 and TRBJ2-5, is ETGVTQSPTHLIKTRGQQVTLRCSSQSGHNTVSWYQQALGQGPQFIFQYYREEENGRGNFPPRFSGLQFPNYSSELNVNALELDDSALYLCASSLGSSETQYFGPGTRLLVL.

This clonotype was seen many times. The genes are TRBV20-1 and TRBJ2-3; 8 bases fit TRBD2. CDR1 DFQATT and CDR2 SNEGSKA come from the germline V gene (reference sequence). The length of the CDR3 is 17 residues. The junction had 15 bases not matched to a gene; V was cut back by 3 bases and J by 4 bases. CDR3 nucleotides: TGCAGTGCTAGTAGGGTAGCGGGGCTGATGGGAGCAGATACGCAGTATTTT. Translating gives CSASRVAGLMGADTQYF.

This clonotype showed up many times. This chain uses TRBV7-9 with TRBJ2-7; possibly TRBD2 for D (6 bases). This CDR3 spans 13 amino acids. Trimming pared 5 bases from V and 3 bases from J, leaving 11 bases between. In germline, CDR1 is SEHNR, CDR2 FQNEAQ (reference sequence). CDR3 residues: CASSQSEGYEQYF. In nucleotides, the CDR3 is TGTGCCAGCAGCCAATCGGAGGGCTACGAGCAGTACTTC.

This clonotype was detected many times. This chain uses TRBV7-6 with TRBJ2-3; possibly TRBD1 for D (6 bases). From germline, CDR1 is SGHVS and CDR2 FNYEAQ. CDR3 length: 13 residues. The germline V and J ends were trimmed by 1 base and 4 bases, with 6 bases remaining between them. CDR3 sequence: CASSLGTADTQYF. The CDR3 region has the DNA TGTGCCAGCAGCTTAGGGACAGCAGATACGCAGTATTTT.

This clonotype was counted ten times or more. The chain is built from TRBV10-3 and TRBJ2-5, with D possibly being TRBD1 (5 bases). CDR1 and CDR2 from the germline V gene are ENHRY and SYGVKD. The V and J ends lost 5 bases and 4 bases respectively, with 11 bases between them. This CDR3 is 13 amino acids long. CDR3 DNA: TGTGCCATCAGTCCAGGGAATTCAGAGACCCAGTACTTC. Translated: CAISPGNSETQYF.

This clonotype was seen many times. This sequence joins TRBV11-2 and TRBJ1-1, with D possibly being TRBD1 (6 bases). Germline CDR1 SGHAT, CDR2 FQNNGV. This CDR3 contains 16 residues. The germline V and J ends were trimmed by 4 bases and 1 base, with 16 bases remaining between them. The CDR3 sequence: CASSYKGGGTNTEAFF. DNA of the CDR3: TGTGCCAGCAGCTATAAAGGGGGGGGCACGAACACTGAAGCTTTCTTT.

This clonotype was detected many times. The chain's CDR3 is CASKNRQVSEAFF. The CDR3 region has the DNA TGTGCCAGCAAAAACCGACAGGTGTCTGAAGCTTTCTTT. V is TRBV7-9 and J is TRBJ1-1, with D tentatively TRBD1 (6 bases). Germline V lookup: CDR1 SEHNR, CDR2 FQNEAQ (reference sequence). The V end lost 7 bases, the J end lost 6 bases, and 15 bases lay between the germline ends. The CDR3 length is 13 residues.

This clonotype was seen repeatedly, ten times or more. The gene calls are TRBV7-6 and TRBJ1-4; a weak D match, TRBD1 (5 bases). The V and J ends lost 5 bases and 11 bases respectively, with 15 bases between them. The CDR3 runs to 13 residues. Germline loops: CDR1 SGHVS, CDR2 FNYEAQ. CDR3: CASSPRGGAKLFF. The CDR3 DNA is TGTGCCAGCAGCCCCCGGGGGGGTGCGAAACTGTTTTTT.

This clonotype was recorded a few times. The rearrangement uses TRBV20-1 and TRBJ2-1; TRBD2 aligns across 11 bases. The CDR3 runs 16 residues. The V gene end was trimmed by 5 bases and the J gene end by 2 bases; junction bases not matched to a gene: 8. CDR1 and CDR2 from the germline V gene are DFQATT and SNEGSKA (reference sequence). This chain's CDR3 is CSASLAGAGTYNEQFF. The CDR3 DNA reads as TGCAGTGCTTCACTAGCGGGGGCGGGAACCTACAATGAGCAGTTCTTC.